The 17 T cell receptor beta chains given below trace back to one sample, sequenced in a study of long-term antiretroviral therapy in people with HIV. It was version v3.0 of the immunoSEQ assay that was run at survey level. This table comes from immunoSEQ multiplex PCR, and its TCRdb copy is limited to in-frame clones, with some not included. Of approximately 30,000 clones listed, about 98% were seen once; the top ten hold approximately 2%. The sequences come from unsorted PBMCs, collected 7.6 years after starting antiretroviral therapy. Receptors originate from a man aged 30-40 years with HIV.

The chain is built from TRBV9 and TRBJ1-5; D is undetermined. CDR3 length: 13 residues. Germline assignment: CDR1 SGDLS and CDR2 YYNGEE. V was pared by 0 bases and J by 5 bases, with 6 bases between. In nucleotides, the CDR3 is TGTGCCAGCAGCGTAGGCCAAGATCAGCCCCAGCATTTT. Protein sequence: CASSVGQDQPQHF.

This chain links TRBV9 with TRBJ2-7, with D uncertain. This CDR3 is 15 amino acids long. Germline CDR1 reads SGDLS; CDR2 reads YYNGEE. The ends were cut back, 4 bases at V and 2 bases at J, with 16 bases in the middle. The CDR3 region has the DNA TGTGCCAGCAGCCCCGAAACCACAGATCCCTACGAGCAGTACTTC. Its translation: CASSPETTDPYEQYF.

This clone was counted once. As DNA, the CDR3 is TGTGCCAGTAGTACTATCGACCGTTCCTACGAGCAGTACTTC. It yields the protein CASSTIDRSYEQYF. This chain connects TRBV19 to TRBJ2-7; D gene unclear. Trimming removed 4 bases at V and 1 base at J, with 11 bases between. The CDR3 is 14 amino acids. Germline lookup yields CDR1 LNHDA and CDR2 SQIVND (reference sequence).

The DNA for the CDR3 is TGCGCCAGCAGCTTGGACAGGGTAGGCACTGAAGCTTTCTTT. Its protein product is CASSLDRVGTEAFF. The chain combines TRBV5-1 with TRBJ1-1, with D perhaps matching TRBD1 (6 bases). The CDR3 has 14 residues. CDR1 is SGHRS, CDR2 YFSETQ, per germline. Trimming took off 0 bases at V and 4 bases at J, with 10 bases between the two ends.

The chain combines TRBV6-5 with TRBJ2-7; D not certain. The germline V gene encodes CDR1 MNHEY and CDR2 SVGAGI. The CDR3 loop spans 12 amino acids. Trimming pared 6 bases from V and 5 bases from J, leaving 11 bases between. CDR3 sequence (DNA): TGTGCCAGCAGATCGGGTCACCACGAGCAGTACTTC. Translating gives CASRSGHHEQYF.

V usage is TRBV7-9 and J usage is TRBJ2-7; D not resolved. Germline V lookup: CDR1 SEHNR, CDR2 FQNEAQ (reference sequence). The V and J ends lost 2 bases and 6 bases respectively, with 14 bases between them. This CDR3 spans 14 amino acids. The chain's CDR3 is CASSLTRQAPEQYF. The CDR3 DNA follows: TGTGCCAGCAGCTTAACCCGGCAGGCACCCGAGCAGTACTTC. Using reference TRBV7-9 and TRBJ2-7 for the parts outside the CDR3, the full variable domain is DTGVSQNPRHKITKRGQNVTFRCDPISEHNRLYWYRQTLGQGPEFLTYFQNEAQLEKSRLLSDRFSAERPKGSFSTLEIQRTEQGDSAMYLCASSLTRQAPEQYFGPGTRLTVT.

For the CDR3, the DNA is TGTGCCAGCAGGGAGGGCGTGGACAATGAGCAGTTCTTC. As protein: CASREGVDNEQFF. J is TRBJ2-1 and V is TRBV28; tentatively, D is TRBD2 (6 bases). Trimming pared 6 bases from V and 5 bases from J, leaving 11 bases between. This CDR3 region has 13 residues. Looked up from germline, CDR1 is MDHEN and CDR2 is SYDVKM.

This chain uses TRBV29-1 with TRBJ1-2, with 7 bases fitting TRBD1. The CDR3 has 12 residues. Germline CDR1 is SQVTM and CDR2 is ANQGSEA. V shed 6 bases, J shed 8 bases, and the junction held 9 bases outside the gene matches. CDR3: CSVGTGTAGYTF. The CDR3 nucleotides are TGCAGCGTGGGGACTGGGACAGCCGGCTACACCTTC.

The V gene is TRBV6-6, the J gene TRBJ2-1; 7 bases line up with TRBD2. CDR3 length: 14 amino acids. After removal of 5 bases from V and 4 bases from J, the junction contained 5 bases not matched to a gene. Per germline, CDR1 MNHNY and CDR2 SVGAGI (reference sequence). The CDR3 sequence: CASSISGDYNEQFF. The DNA for the CDR3 is TGTGCCAGCAGTATCAGCGGGGATTACAATGAGCAGTTCTTC.

J is TRBJ1-3 and V is TRBV9; D remains unclear. Per the germline V gene, CDR1 is SGDLS and CDR2 is YYNGEE. The CDR3 has 13 residues. The V and J ends lost 4 bases and 0 bases respectively, with 5 bases between them. The CDR3 DNA follows: TGTGCCAGCAGCCCTATCTCTGGAAACACCATATATTTT. Residues: CASSPISGNTIYF.

DNA of the CDR3: TGTGCCAGCAGCTTAGGCGGGGTTAACACCGGGGAGCTGTTTTTT. Translation: CASSLGGVNTGELFF. The chain joins TRBV11-2 to TRBJ2-2, with D possibly being TRBD2 (6 bases). Germline-derived CDR1 and CDR2 are SGHAT and FQNNGV. The CDR3 contains 15 residues. Trimming removed 1 base from V and 2 bases from J, with 8 bases in between. Supplemented by reference TRBV11-2 and TRBJ2-2, the full variable domain reads EAGVAQSPRYKIIEKRQSVAFWCNPISGHATLYWYQQILGQGPKLLIQFQNNGVVDDSQLPKDRFSAERLKGVDSTLKIQPAKLEDSAVYLCASSLGGVNTGELFFGEGSRLTVL.

CDR3 DNA sequence: TGTGCCATAACCATAGACCGGGGGACTGAAGCTTTCTTT. It encodes CAITIDRGTEAFF. The chain links TRBV10-3 to TRBJ1-1; D is possibly TRBD1 (5 bases). The CDR3 is 13 residues long. Germline loops: CDR1 ENHRY, CDR2 SYGVKD. V was cut by 9 bases and J by 5 bases, with 16 bases left in between.

V usage is TRBV5-5 and J usage is TRBJ1-1, with D possibly matching TRBD1 (6 bases). The CDR3 contains 12 residues. Germline V lookup: CDR1 SGHKS, CDR2 YYEKEE (reference sequence). Trimming pared 3 bases from V and 11 bases from J, leaving 14 bases between. The CDR3 DNA reads as TGTGCCAGCAGCTCCGGAGGGGGGTATGCTTTCTTT. The encoded protein is CASSSGGGYAFF.

The chain joins TRBV6-5 to TRBJ2-7, with 7 bases matching TRBD2. CDR3 length: 15 amino acids. V lost 6 bases and J lost 1; bases outside the gene matches: 9. Germline CDR1 and CDR2: MNHEY and SVGAGI. CDR3 sequence: CASRQTGGGSYEQYF. The CDR3 nucleotides read TGTGCCAGCAGGCAGACTGGCGGGGGATCCTACGAGCAGTACTTC.

The V call is TRBV11-2, the J call TRBJ2-5; 14 bases agree with TRBD2. The V gene end was trimmed by 1 base and the J gene end by 5 bases; junction bases not matched to a gene: 6. The length of the CDR3 is 17 residues. Germline loops: CDR1 SGHAT, CDR2 FQNNGV. For the CDR3, the DNA is TGTGCCAGCAGCTTAGGACTAGCGGGGGGGCGTGGGGAGACCCAGTACTTC. Protein product: CASSLGLAGGRGETQYF.

The V and J genes are TRBV7-2 and TRBJ1-4; perhaps TRBD1 as D (5 bases). Germline V gene data show CDR1 as SGHTA and CDR2 as FQGNSA. Trimming took off 4 bases at V and 10 bases at J, with 19 bases between the two ends. This CDR3 contains 15 residues. CDR3 loop: CASSYTGTGVGKLFF. The CDR3 bases are TGTGCCAGCAGCTATACCGGGACGGGGGTAGGAAAACTGTTTTTT.

The rearrangement links TRBV19 to TRBJ2-3, with TRBD1 matching 8 bases. CDR1 and CDR2 from the germline V gene are LNHDA and SQIVND (reference sequence). This CDR3 comprises 13 residues. The CDR3 loop reads CGSRAGGPGTQYF. The CDR3 nucleotides read TGTGGATCCAGGGCAGGGGGCCCGGGGACGCAGTATTTT.